The 30 T cell receptor beta chains presented below share a single source sample, sequenced in a study of T cell repertoires in aging, cancer and after chemotherapy. The template was genomic DNA from peripheral blood, not RNA. Rearranged V-D-J TRB sequences were amplified with a mixed TRB-A/B primer pool. TCRdb processed the multiplex PCR reads anew with MiXCR; each CDR3 protein has one entry. The profile shows thousands of distinct CDR3 sequences, approximately 35% of them singletons. The specimen sequenced was blood. These receptors originate from a human donor in good health.

This clonotype was recorded a few times. CDR3 sequence: CASSLKGNTIYF. CDR3 DNA: TGTGCCAGCAGTTTAAAAGGAAACACCATATATTTT. The chain is built from TRBV12-3 or TRBV12-4 and TRBJ1-3; D gene uncertain. Trimming left V 2 bases short and J 4 bases short, with 3 bases between. The CDR3 runs to 12 residues.

The chain carries TRBV6-4 and TRBJ2-1; 9 bases are shared with TRBD2. CDR1 is MRHNA and CDR2 is SNTAGT in the germline V gene. This CDR3 has 15 amino acids. After removal of 0 bases from V and 8 bases from J, the junction contained 5 bases not matched to a gene. The CDR3 coding sequence is TGTGCCAGCAGTGACTCGATAGCGGGAGCGGATGAGCAGTTCTTC. Encoded protein: CASSDSIAGADEQFF.

The chain couples TRBV6-1 to TRBJ1-1; 9 bases match TRBD1. The CDR3 loop spans 16 amino acids. V dropped 0 bases and J dropped 3; count of bases not matched to a gene: 5. Germline loops: CDR1 MNHNS, CDR2 SASEGT. The CDR3 bases are TGTGCCAGCAGTGAAGCCCGGGACAGGGTATACACTGAAGCTTTCTTT. Translated: CASSEARDRVYTEAFF.

In nucleotides, the CDR3 is TGTGCTAGTGGGCAGGGGACCACATATCAGCCCCAGCATTTT. This codes for CASGQGTTYQPQHF. The V gene is TRBV12-5, the J gene TRBJ1-5; D is possibly TRBD1 (6 bases). This CDR3 is built from 14 residues. V was clipped by 6 bases and J by 5 bases, with 14 bases between them. CDR1 and CDR2 from the germline V gene are LGHNT and FRNRAP. Combining the CDR3 with reference TRBV12-5 and TRBJ1-5 gives the whole variable domain DARVTQTPRHKVTEMGQEVTMRCQPILGHNTVFWYRQTMMQGLELLAYFRNRAPLDDSGMPKDRFSAEMPDATLATLKIQPSEPRDSAVYFCASGQGTTYQPQHFGDGTRLSIL.

This clonotype was seen a few times. The V and J genes are TRBV6-4 and TRBJ2-5, with 12 bases that match TRBD1. The germline V gene has CDR1 MRHNA and CDR2 SNTAGT. Trimming cost V 4 bases and J 3 bases; bases outside gene matches: 3. This CDR3 contains 15 residues. The CDR3 nucleotides are TGTGCCAGCAGTGCCGGGACAGGGGGCGAAGAGACCCAGTACTTC. Its translation: CASSAGTGGEETQYF.

The V gene is TRBV14, the J gene TRBJ2-5; TRBD1 agrees at 10 bases. The germline gives CDR1 SGHDN, CDR2 FVKESK. Losses at the gene ends were 5 bases for V and 3 bases for J; bases not matched to a gene: 9. The CDR3 spans 16 residues. CDR3 bases: TGTGCCAGCAGCTATAGGACAGGGGGGACAGAAGAGACCCAGTACTTC. Protein: CASSYRTGGTEETQYF.

The chain is built from TRBV27 and TRBJ2-7; TRBD2 matches at 9 bases. The germline V gene encodes CDR1 MNHEY and CDR2 SMNVEV (reference sequence). V was clipped by 2 bases and J by 2 bases; unmatched bases: 1. This CDR3 is built from 14 residues. CDR3: CASSLAGGTYEQYF. Written as DNA, the CDR3 is TGTGCCAGCAGTTTAGCGGGAGGGACCTACGAGCAGTACTTC.

This clonotype occurred a few times. V is TRBV12-3 or TRBV12-4 and J is TRBJ2-3, with D hard to call. The CDR3 covers 12 residues. Trimming cost V 6 bases and J 2 bases, with 6 bases left between them. Written as DNA, the CDR3 is TGTGCCAGCAGCTTTTTCACAGATACGCAGTATTTT. This encodes CASSFFTDTQYF.

The chain links TRBV6-2 or TRBV6-3 to TRBJ2-5, with D perhaps TRBD1 (6 bases). Germline loops: CDR1 MNHEY, CDR2 SVGEGT. V was cut by 3 bases and J by 1 base, with 9 bases left in between. The CDR3 sequence is 14 residues long. The CDR3 DNA reads TGTGCCAGCAGTTATCAGGGGACCCAAGAGACCCAGTACTTC. The encoded protein is CASSYQGTQETQYF.

The V gene is TRBV19, the J gene TRBJ2-7, with D perhaps matching TRBD1 (5 bases). CDR1 and CDR2 (germline): LNHDA, SQIVND (reference sequence). The CDR3 is 13 residues long. The germline V and J ends were trimmed by 5 bases and 4 bases, with 12 bases remaining between them. CDR3 sequence: CASSVTALYEQYF. The CDR3 DNA reads TGTGCCAGTAGTGTGACAGCGCTTTACGAGCAGTACTTC.

The genes are TRBV4-3 and TRBJ1-6; D gene ambiguous. V was clipped by 0 bases and J by 7 bases, with 10 bases between them. Per germline, CDR1 LGHNA and CDR2 YSLEER. This CDR3 contains 15 residues. The CDR3 nucleotides read TGCGCCAGCAGCCAAGAGAGGTCAGAAAATTCACCCCTCCACTTT. Encoded protein: CASSQERSENSPLHF.

The chain combines TRBV20-1 with TRBJ2-1; a weak D match, TRBD1 (5 bases). Trimming removed 5 bases at V and 8 bases at J, with 13 bases between. The CDR3 consists of 12 residues. The V gene's germline CDR1 is DFQATT and CDR2 SNEGSKA (reference sequence). For the CDR3, the DNA is TGCAGTGCTGCGCAGGGCCGGCATGAGCAGTTCTTC. Translation: CSAAQGRHEQFF.

By sample share, this clonotype is medium-sized (0.01 to 0.1%). This chain links TRBV29-1 with TRBJ2-3; D gene ambiguous. V was pared by 1 base and J by 1 base, with 12 bases between. CDR1 and CDR2 (germline): SQVTM, ANQGSEA. The CDR3 sequence is 15 residues long. The CDR3 DNA reads TGCAGCGTTGAAGGGTCCCTCGAGGGCACAGATACGCAGTATTTT. This translates into CSVEGSLEGTDTQYF.

The V and J genes are TRBV15 and TRBJ1-4, with TRBD1 as a possible D gene (5 bases). CDR1 is LNHNV, CDR2 YYDKDF, per germline (reference sequence). The CDR3 consists of 16 residues. V lost 0 bases to trimming and J lost 4 bases, with 12 bases between them. CDR3 sequence: CATSRDLGTVNEKLFF. The CDR3 coding sequence is TGTGCCACCAGCAGAGATCTGGGGACGGTTAATGAAAAACTGTTTTTT.

This clonotype came up a few times. V is TRBV5-4 and J is TRBJ2-1, with a tentative D call TRBD2 (7 bases). Trimming removed 1 base from V and 9 bases from J, with 8 bases in between. The CDR3 spans 12 residues. Germline V lookup: CDR1 SGHNT, CDR2 YYREEE (reference sequence). The CDR3, as DNA: TGTGCCAGCAGCTTGAGGGGGGGTGAGCAGTTCTTC. It specifies CASSLRGGEQFF.

This chain links TRBV18 with TRBJ2-2; a possible D gene is TRBD2 (6 bases). The CDR3 is 17 amino acids. Germline CDR1 KGHSH, CDR2 LQKENI. V gave up 0 bases and J gave up 3 bases, with 14 bases separating them. Here the CDR3 DNA reads TGTGCCAGCTCACCACCTGGCGGGGTCAGTTACACCGGGGAGCTGTTTTTT. Its translation: CASSPPGGVSYTGELFF.

The V gene is TRBV6-2 or TRBV6-3, the J gene TRBJ2-1; the match to TRBD1 covers 7 bases. CDR1 is MNHEY and CDR2 is SVGEGT in the germline V gene. V lost 6 bases and J lost 4; bases outside the gene matches: 9. CDR3 size: 15 residues. CDR3 residues: CASRSTGEGYNEQFF. The CDR3 DNA follows: TGTGCCAGCAGATCAACAGGGGAAGGTTACAATGAGCAGTTCTTC.

V is TRBV5-6 and J is TRBJ1-2; 7 nucleotides match TRBD1. CDR1 and CDR2 from the germline V gene are SGHDT and YYEEEE. This CDR3 has 15 amino acids. Trimming cost V 2 bases and J 2 bases; bases outside gene matches: 6. The CDR3 sequence: CASSFTGVPNYGYTF. CDR3 sequence (DNA): TGTGCCAGCAGCTTTACAGGGGTTCCAAACTATGGCTACACCTTC.

This clonotype came up a few times. The chain carries TRBV5-6 and TRBJ2-7; 8 positions agree with TRBD2. Germline loops: CDR1 SGHDT, CDR2 YYEEEE. J gave up 0 bases and V 1 base, and 6 bases lay outside the gene matches. The CDR3 runs 16 residues. CDR3 protein: CASSLPRGGASYEQYF. The CDR3 DNA reads TGTGCCAGCAGCTTGCCCCGGGGGGGGGCCTCCTACGAGCAGTACTTC. The full variable domain, its missing parts supplied by reference TRBV5-6 and TRBJ2-7, is DAGVTQSPTHLIKTRGQQVTLRCSPKSGHDTVSWYQQALGQGPQFIFQYYEEEERQRGNFPDRFSGHQFPNYSSELNVNALLLGDSALYLCASSLPRGGASYEQYFGPGTRLTVT.

V is TRBV12-3 or TRBV12-4 and J is TRBJ1-5, with D perhaps TRBD1 (5 bases). The ends were cut back, 3 bases at V and 9 bases at J, with 21 bases in the middle. The CDR3 has 16 amino acids. The CDR3: CASSFETGRMKRPQHF. DNA for the CDR3: TGTGCCAGCAGTTTCGAGACGGGACGGATGAAAAGGCCCCAGCATTTT.

The rearrangement links TRBV6-2 or TRBV6-3 to TRBJ2-3, with D maybe TRBD2 (6 bases). Deletions cut 8 bases from V and 2 bases from J, with 14 bases between. This CDR3 region has 14 residues. Germline CDR1 and CDR2: MNHEY and SVGEGT. CDR3 protein: CASSAGGPTDTQYF. The CDR3, as DNA: TGTGCCAGCTCCGCCGGGGGACCCACAGATACGCAGTATTTT.

This clonotype was counted only a few times. The genes are TRBV6-6 and TRBJ2-2; D possibly matches TRBD1 or TRBD2 (6 bases each). Germline CDR1 is MNHNY and CDR2 is SVGAGI (reference sequence). Trimming removed 0 bases at V and 0 bases at J, with 8 bases between. The CDR3 consists of 16 residues. The CDR3 DNA is TGTGCCAGCAGTTACTCCGGGGGCTCGAACACCGGGGAGCTGTTTTTT. It translates to CASSYSGGSNTGELFF.

The chain combines TRBV5-4 with TRBJ2-7; D might be TRBD1 (6 bases). The V gene's germline CDR1 is SGHNT and CDR2 YYREEE (reference sequence). The CDR3 length is 13 residues. The V gene lost 4 bases and the J gene lost 3 bases, with 11 bases spanning the gap. CDR3 in amino acids: CASSLGQNYEQYF. CDR3 DNA sequence: TGTGCCAGCAGCCTGGGACAAAACTACGAGCAGTACTTC.

The chain recombines TRBV6-1 with TRBJ2-3; D not certain. Germline CDR1 is MNHNS and CDR2 is SASEGT. The V end lost 3 bases, the J end lost 5 bases, and 3 bases lay between the germline ends. The CDR3 is made up of 11 amino acids. The CDR3 reads CASSDRDTQYF. In nucleotides, the CDR3 is TGTGCCAGCAGTGACCGAGATACGCAGTATTTT.

The chain carries TRBV5-5 and TRBJ1-1; D unresolved. From germline, CDR1 is SGHKS and CDR2 YYEKEE (reference sequence). Trimming left V 6 bases short and J 5 bases short, with 14 bases between. The CDR3 has 13 residues. The DNA of the CDR3 is TGTGCCAGCACGTTAAGATCCGGAACTGAAGCTTTCTTT. It specifies CASTLRSGTEAFF.

This clonotype was picked up one time. The chain has TRBV20-1 and TRBJ2-1; D remains ambiguous. Trimming stripped 5 bases from V and 4 bases from J, with 12 bases between. The CDR3 totals 13 residues. The germline gives CDR1 DFQATT, CDR2 SNEGSKA (reference sequence). The CDR3 nucleotides are TGCAGTGCTTTTCGGTGGGCATACAATGAGCAGTTCTTC. Amino acids: CSAFRWAYNEQFF.

The chain combines TRBV6-2 or TRBV6-3 with TRBJ1-5, with 8 bases that match TRBD1. J was trimmed by 6 bases and V by 10 bases; bases with no gene match: 11. In germline, CDR1 is MNHEY, CDR2 SVGEGT. The CDR3 has 14 residues. In DNA, the CDR3 is TGTGCCACCAGAGGACAGGGAGGGGCTCAGCCCCAGCATTTT. It specifies CATRGQGGAQPQHF.

This clonotype was detected a few times. The rearrangement links TRBV6-1 to TRBJ1-2; D gene unclear. The CDR3 is 12 amino acids. Germline CDR1 and CDR2: MNHNS and SASEGT. V dropped 7 bases and J dropped 8 bases, with 14 bases sitting between them. The chain's CDR3 is CASTNAASGYTF. CDR3 bases: TGTGCCAGCACCAACGCAGCCTCCGGCTACACCTTC.

The chain joins TRBV7-2 to TRBJ2-1; 9 positions match TRBD2. The V gene's germline CDR1 is SGHTA and CDR2 FQGNSA. V shed 5 bases and J 1 base; nucleotides not matched to a gene: 6. This CDR3 comprises 16 residues. CDR3 in amino acids: CASSPIAGVSYNEQFF. The CDR3 DNA sequence: TGTGCCAGCAGCCCCATAGCGGGAGTTTCCTACAATGAGCAGTTCTTC.

This rearrangement joins TRBV12-3 or TRBV12-4 to TRBJ1-2; D is unclear. This CDR3 has 13 amino acids. V was clipped by 4 bases and J by 3 bases, with 9 bases between them. In nucleotides, the CDR3 is TGTGCCAGCAGTTACGGACGGCACTATGGCTACACCTTC. Residues: CASSYGRHYGYTF.